This T cell receptor beta chain was recorded in a study of vaccination effects on CD4 cells after COVID-19. Study summary: Two million PBMC per well received approximately 10 IU/ml IL-2 and approximately 10 ug/ml peptides in culture. Overall study findings and caveats: There was marked clonal contraction among infection- and vaccine-induced clones late after vaccination. Cross-reactivity toward common cold coronaviruses was confined to only 1 of 255 vaccine-induced clones in healthy vaccinees.

Scientists isolated CD4+ T cells after a roughly 10-day culture period ended. All participants had two doses of either the BNT162b2 or mRNA-1273 vaccine. Absence of prior SARS-CoV-2 infection characterized the vaccine recipients, who showed negative nucleocapsid antibodies. Clones were sequenced by immunoSEQ multiplex PCR, and TCRdb holds only the in-frame ones, with some missing. In the table there are tens of thousands of clones, roughly 75% of which are singletons. Germline V gene sequence: CDR1 SNHLY, CDR2 FYNNEI. The CDR3 has 12 amino acids. The germline V and J ends were trimmed by 4 bases and 7 bases, with 10 bases remaining between them. This clone was observed a single time. The antigen is not known.

This receptor was identified in a human donor who received a COVID-19 vaccine. The source material was CD4+ T cells from PBMCs cultured without peptide, sampled after COVID-19 vaccination. J is TRBJ1-2 and V is TRBV2, with D possibly being TRBD1 (6 bases). CDR3 nucleotides: TGTGCCAGCAGTGTTCTGGGGGCTGGCTACACCTTC. Translating gives CASSVLGAGYTF.